Below are 26 T cell receptor beta chains sequenced from a single sample in a study of blood T cell repertoires in COVID-19. The data were produced by immunoSEQ multiplex PCR, yet TCRdb's version contains in-frame clones alone and is incomplete. This table has approximately 180,000 clones, 89% appearing once. Sequenced material: PBMCs or T cells enriched from blood (not recorded which). The receptor source for this set is a woman between 35 and 50 years old with acute COVID-19.

The rearrangement joins TRBV30 to TRBJ1-1; 11 nucleotides match TRBD1. Germline trimming cut 7 bases from V and 7 bases from J; bases unmatched to any gene: 5. Germline CDR1 and CDR2: GTSNPN and SVGIG (reference sequence). The CDR3 runs 12 residues. CDR3 region: CASGQGAVEAFF. The DNA of the CDR3 is TGTGCCTCCGGACAGGGGGCGGTTGAAGCTTTCTTT. Looking up the rest from reference TRBV30 and TRBJ1-1 gives the full variable domain: SQTIHQWPATLVQPVGSPLSLECTVEGTSNPNLYWYRQAAGRGLQLLFYSVGIGQISSEVPQNLSASRPQDRQFILSSKKLLLSDSGFYLCASGQGAVEAFFGQGTRLTVV.

The chain joins TRBV5-4 to TRBJ2-5, with 7 bases aligning to TRBD2. Losses at the gene ends were 4 bases for V and 1 base for J; bases not matched to a gene: 10. CDR1 SGHNT and CDR2 YYREEE come from the germline V gene (reference sequence). The CDR3 contains 16 residues. CDR3 nucleotides: TGTGCCAGCAGCCCCGGTGGGCTAGCGGCCCAAGAGACCCAGTACTTC. Its translation: CASSPGGLAAQETQYF.

The genes are TRBV7-9 and TRBJ2-7, with D hard to call. From germline, CDR1 is SEHNR and CDR2 FQNEAQ (reference sequence). V dropped 4 bases and J dropped 2 bases, with 12 bases sitting between them. There are 14 residues in the CDR3. CDR3 coding DNA: TGTGCCAGCAGCTCATACAGCAATACCTACGAGCAGTACTTC. Protein sequence: CASSSYSNTYEQYF.

J is TRBJ1-1 and V is TRBV27, with 7 bases fitting TRBD1. The J segment lost 0 bases and the V segment lost 5 bases, leaving 3 bases of the junction unmatched. CDR1 and CDR2 from the germline V gene are MNHEY and SMNVEV (reference sequence). This CDR3 region has 14 residues. In nucleotides, the CDR3 is TGTGCCAGCAGTGTACAGGGGTTGAACACTGAAGCTTTCTTT. Translating gives CASSVQGLNTEAFF.

J is TRBJ2-1 and V is TRBV10-3; D is possibly TRBD2 (6 bases). V shed 8 bases and J shed 4 bases, with 18 bases lying between them. CDR1 is ENHRY, CDR2 SYGVKD, per germline. The CDR3 is 15 residues long. The CDR3 region is CAIGGGERGYNEQFF. The CDR3 DNA follows: TGTGCCATCGGCGGAGGGGAGCGTGGGTACAATGAGCAGTTCTTC.

The V call is TRBV14, the J call TRBJ2-1; D remains unclear. Germline CDR1 and CDR2: SGHDN and FVKESK. Trimming left V 4 bases short and J 8 bases short, with 6 bases between. The CDR3 covers 11 residues. This CDR3 is CASSPVHEQFF. CDR3 coding DNA: TGTGCCAGCAGCCCCGTCCATGAGCAGTTCTTC. Based on the CDR3 plus reference TRBV14 and TRBJ2-1, the full variable domain is EAGVTQFPSHSVIEKGQTVTLRCDPISGHDNLYWYRRVMGKEIKFLLHFVKESKQDESGMPNNRFLAERTGGTYSTLKVQPAELEDSGVYFCASSPVHEQFFGPGTRLTVL.

The chain employs TRBV20-1 and TRBJ1-5; 8 bases line up with TRBD1. In germline, CDR1 is DFQATT, CDR2 SNEGSKA (reference sequence). J gave up 6 bases and V 3 bases, and 4 bases lay outside the gene matches. The CDR3 contains 13 residues. The CDR3: CSASGRGRQPQHF. The CDR3 nucleotides read TGCAGTGCTAGTGGCAGGGGGCGTCAGCCCCAGCATTTT.

The chain is built from TRBV11-2 and TRBJ1-1; 9 positions agree with TRBD1. V was pared by 3 bases and J by 12 bases, with 5 bases of the junction left unmatched. In germline, CDR1 is SGHAT, CDR2 FQNNGV. The CDR3 spans 12 residues. This CDR3 is CASSFPQGATFF. Written as DNA, the CDR3 is TGTGCCAGCAGCTTCCCACAGGGGGCAACTTTCTTT.

This sequence joins TRBV19 and TRBJ2-7; D might be TRBD1 (6 bases). This CDR3 region has 14 residues. Germline V gene sequence: CDR1 LNHDA, CDR2 SQIVND (reference sequence). The V end was cut by 4 bases, the J end by 1 base, with 11 bases between. The CDR3 sequence: CASSTWDKSYEQYF. The CDR3 DNA reads TGTGCCAGTAGTACCTGGGACAAGTCCTACGAGCAGTACTTC.

The rearrangement uses TRBV28 and TRBJ1-1, with a weak D call TRBD1 (5 bases). This CDR3 has 20 amino acids. CDR1 is MDHEN, CDR2 SYDVKM, per germline. Trimming cost V 3 bases and J 0 bases, with 26 bases left between them. Written as DNA, the CDR3 is TGTGCCAGCAGTTTGATTGAGGCAGGGCAGGGCCCACACATGAACACTGAAGCTTTCTTT. Its protein is CASSLIEAGQGPHMNTEAFF.

This rearrangement joins TRBV28 to TRBJ2-5, with D unresolved. Trimming removed 9 bases at V and 1 base at J, with 9 bases between. This CDR3 comprises 12 residues. Germline V CDR1 and CDR2: MDHEN, SYDVKM. The CDR3 DNA reads as TGTGCCAGTGGTGGCGGCCAAGAGACCCAGTACTTC. This gives the protein CASGGGQETQYF.

The chain combines TRBV9 with TRBJ1-1; TRBD1 might be the D (6 bases). Germline assignment: CDR1 SGDLS and CDR2 YYNGEE. The CDR3 loop spans 16 amino acids. V dropped 0 bases and J dropped 6 bases, with 18 bases sitting between them. The CDR3 here is CASSVESSSGGAEAFF. The CDR3 DNA sequence: TGTGCCAGCAGCGTAGAAAGTTCATCGGGGGGCGCTGAAGCTTTCTTT.

V usage is TRBV27 and J usage is TRBJ2-1, with D possibly being TRBD1 (5 bases). Trimming left V 7 bases short and J 8 bases short, with 15 bases between. The CDR3 has 13 amino acids. The germline V gene has CDR1 MNHEY and CDR2 SMNVEV (reference sequence). The CDR3 sequence: CASTGQGSDEQFF. Here the CDR3 DNA reads TGTGCCAGCACCGGACAAGGGTCGGATGAGCAGTTCTTC.

This clone is a singleton in its sample. The chain couples TRBV6-1 to TRBJ2-3; the match to TRBD1 covers 12 bases. CDR3 length equals 17 residues. In germline, CDR1 is MNHNS, CDR2 SASEGT. Germline trimming cut 0 bases from V and 4 bases from J; bases unmatched to any gene: 5. As DNA, the CDR3 is TGTGCCAGCAGTGAAGCGGACGGGACAGGGGGCCCAGATACGCAGTATTTT. Its translation: CASSEADGTGGPDTQYF.

V gene TRBV7-2 combines with J gene TRBJ1-1, with 11 nucleotides matching TRBD1. V was pared by 5 bases and J by 2 bases, with 4 bases of the junction left unmatched. CDR1 and CDR2 (germline): SGHTA, FQGNSA. The CDR3 has 15 residues. The CDR3 loop reads CASSRTGGPNTEAFF. Written as DNA, the CDR3 is TGTGCCAGCAGCAGGACAGGGGGCCCTAACACTGAAGCTTTCTTT.

V is TRBV5-1 and J is TRBJ2-3; 10 positions agree with TRBD2. V shed 2 bases and J 5 bases; nucleotides not matched to a gene: 5. This CDR3 spans 15 amino acids. In germline, CDR1 is SGHRS, CDR2 YFSETQ. The CDR3 region is CASSFTSGELDTQYF. DNA of the CDR3: TGCGCCAGCAGCTTTACTAGCGGGGAATTAGATACGCAGTATTTT.

The chain combines TRBV3-1 (or the pseudogene TRBV3-2) with TRBJ2-7; 12 positions match TRBD2. Losses at the gene ends were 0 bases for V and 2 bases for J; bases not matched to a gene: 5. Germline CDR1 reads LGHDT; CDR2 reads YNNKEL (reference sequence). This CDR3 spans 17 amino acids. This CDR3 is CASSQDRASGRAYEQYF. DNA of the CDR3: TGTGCCAGCAGCCAAGATAGGGCTAGCGGGAGGGCCTACGAGCAGTACTTC.

CDR3 DNA sequence: TGTGCCAGTAGTAGGGGGTCAGGGGACACCGGGGAGCTGTTTTTT. As protein: CASSRGSGDTGELFF. This sequence joins TRBV19 and TRBJ2-2; D is perhaps TRBD1 (6 bases). The germline gives CDR1 LNHDA, CDR2 SQIVND (reference sequence). The CDR3 runs to 15 residues. The V gene lost 4 bases and the J gene lost 3 bases, with 12 bases spanning the gap. Full variable domain (missing parts from reference TRBV19 and TRBJ2-2): DGGITQSPKYLFRKEGQNVTLSCEQNLNHDAMYWYRQDPGQGLRLIYYSQIVNDFQKGDIAEGYSVSREKKESFPLTVTSAQKNPTAFYLCASSRGSGDTGELFFGEGSRLTVL.

The table lists this clone with a count of one. The rearrangement uses TRBV6-5 and TRBJ1-1; 10 bases align to TRBD1. V shed 7 bases and J 6 bases; nucleotides not matched to a gene: 8. Germline V lookup: CDR1 MNHEY, CDR2 SVGAGI. The CDR3 consists of 14 residues. The CDR3 region has the DNA TGTGCCAGCAAACCGACAGGGGGCAACGCTGAAGCTTTCTTT. Its protein product is CASKPTGGNAEAFF.

This chain links TRBV2 with TRBJ2-4, with TRBD2 identical over 8 bases. V was clipped by 8 bases and J by 1 base; unmatched bases: 1. This CDR3 contains 13 residues. The germline gives CDR1 SNHLY, CDR2 FYNNEI. CDR3: CASGGGAKNIQYF. The CDR3, as DNA: TGTGCCAGCGGCGGGGGGGCCAAAAACATTCAGTACTTC.

V is TRBV4-2 and J is TRBJ1-6; no reliable D call. Trimming cost V 2 bases and J 6 bases, with 11 bases left between them. The CDR3 covers 15 residues. Germline assignment: CDR1 LGHNA and CDR2 YNFKEQ. CDR3 residues: CASSQISRVNSPLHF. The CDR3 DNA reads TGTGCCAGCAGCCAAATAAGTCGGGTTAATTCACCCCTCCACTTT.

CDR3 in amino acids: CASSQVDYEQYF. CDR3 DNA: TGTGCCAGCAGCCAAGTAGACTACGAGCAGTACTTC. This chain joins TRBV3-1 (or the pseudogene TRBV3-2) and TRBJ2-7, with D hard to call. Germline CDR1 and CDR2: LGHDT and YNNKEL (reference sequence). The CDR3 length is 12 residues. Trimming removed 1 base at V and 3 bases at J, with 4 bases between.

DNA for the CDR3: TGTGCCTGGAGGCCTAGAACGACAGCGACCATATATTTT. Protein product: CAWRPRTTATIYF. This chain links TRBV30 with TRBJ1-3; possible D gene TRBD1, 5 bases. The CDR3 spans 13 residues. The V gene lost 3 bases and the J gene lost 10 bases, with 16 bases spanning the gap. The germline gives CDR1 GTSNPN, CDR2 SVGIG (reference sequence).

In this sample, this clone turned up once. This rearrangement joins TRBV21-1 to TRBJ2-7; the listed D gene, TRBD2, was not tested against the DNA. TRBV21-1 is shown as a pseudogene. This CDR3 has 12 amino acids. The CDR3, as DNA: TGTGCCAGCAGCAAAGTGTCTTACGAGCAGTACTTC. Amino acid sequence: CASSKVSYEQYF.

The chain has TRBV27 and TRBJ2-1, with D possibly TRBD1 on 5 matching bases. V was cut by 0 bases and J by 6 bases, with 6 bases left in between. This CDR3 is 13 amino acids long. The germline V gene encodes CDR1 MNHEY and CDR2 SMNVEV (reference sequence). The CDR3 protein is CASSLSRVNEQFF. CDR3 coding DNA: TGTGCCAGCAGTTTATCCAGGGTCAATGAGCAGTTCTTC.

The rearrangement uses TRBV5-1 and TRBJ2-3; the match to TRBD2 covers 9 bases. The germline gives CDR1 SGHRS, CDR2 YFSETQ. V shed 4 bases, J shed 6 bases, and the junction held 12 bases outside the gene matches. The CDR3 has 16 amino acids. The CDR3 here is CASSPTSLAGADTQYF. The CDR3 nucleotides are TGCGCCAGCAGCCCAACTTCCTTAGCGGGGGCGGATACGCAGTATTTT.